This entry lists 29 T cell receptor beta chains sequenced from one sample in a study of a mutant IDH1 vaccine in newly diagnosed glioma. Time point noted: week 47, end of study. Every vaccination contained 300 ug of the mutant IDH1 20-mer peptide and was paired with topical imiquimod. These receptors' antigens are unknown. The table came from immunoSEQ multiplex PCR; TCRdb's copy has only in-frame clones and leaves some out. The sample lists 60,000 to 65,000 clones; around 86% were seen once. The input for sequencing was PBMCs, taken from a glioma patient whose treatment included an IDH1 peptide vaccine. Receptors were obtained from a man aged 30 to 39 with glioma.

V gene TRBV2 combines with J gene TRBJ2-7; D may be TRBD1 or TRBD2 (5 bases each). The CDR3 spans 14 residues. V lost 8 bases to trimming and J lost 0 bases, with 14 bases between them. Per the germline V gene, CDR1 is SNHLY and CDR2 is FYNNEI. Here the CDR3 reads CASDYGTSSYEQYF. CDR3 nucleotides: TGTGCCAGCGACTACGGGACCAGCTCCTACGAGCAGTACTTC.

This chain connects TRBV7-2 to TRBJ1-1; D ambiguous. CDR3 length: 14 amino acids. CDR1 and CDR2 from the germline V gene are SGHTA and FQGNSA. Trimming took 5 bases from V and 6 from J, leaving 16 bases between them. The CDR3 DNA reads as TGTGCCAGCAGCCTAGGCGATAGACTCGCTGAAGCTTTCTTT. This translates into CASSLGDRLAEAFF.

The V and J genes are TRBV7-9 and TRBJ2-5; no clear D. The CDR3 consists of 12 residues. CDR1 and CDR2 (germline): SEHNR, FQNEAQ (reference sequence). The V gene lost 4 bases and the J gene lost 5 bases, with 8 bases spanning the gap. CDR3 nucleotides: TGTGCCAGCAGCTCAACCGGGGAGACCCAGTACTTC. It translates to CASSSTGETQYF. The entire variable domain, with the rest obtained from reference TRBV7-9 and TRBJ2-5, is as follows: DTGVSQNPRHKITKRGQNVTFRCDPISEHNRLYWYRQTLGQGPEFLTYFQNEAQLEKSRLLSDRFSAERPKGSFSTLEIQRTEQGDSAMYLCASSSTGETQYFGPGTRLLVL.

This clone was picked up one time. The V gene is TRBV5-6, the J gene TRBJ2-5; the D gene is possibly TRBD2 (6 bases). The J call could be wrong; TRBJ2-7 is a better fit for the DNA end. The CDR3 extends over 15 amino acids. Germline V gene data show CDR1 as SGHDT and CDR2 as YYEEEE. The CDR3 bases are TGTGCCAGCAGCGGGATTTATACTAGCCACTACGAGCAGTACTTC. This sequence encodes CASSGIYTSHYEQYF.

This clone has just one count. The chain employs TRBV28 and TRBJ2-2; D not certain. Germline CDR1 is MDHEN and CDR2 is SYDVKM. Trimming pared 2 bases from V and 1 base from J, leaving 14 bases between. The CDR3 has 17 residues. The CDR3 reads CASSLSPGRRNTGELFF. CDR3 DNA: TGTGCCAGCAGTTTAAGCCCGGGTAGGAGGAACACCGGGGAGCTGTTTTTT.

This rearrangement joins TRBV29-1 to TRBJ2-5; no definite D call. V gave up 5 bases and J gave up 5 bases, with 9 bases separating them. The CDR3 has 11 residues. Germline CDR1 reads SQVTM; CDR2 reads ANQGSEA. The CDR3 region is CSVHWKETQYF. The CDR3 DNA follows: TGCAGCGTTCACTGGAAGGAGACCCAGTACTTC.

The V and J genes are TRBV18 and TRBJ1-2; D may be TRBD1 (6 bases). V was cut by 4 bases and J by 3 bases, with 6 bases left in between. Looked up from germline, CDR1 is KGHSH and CDR2 is LQKENI. This CDR3 region has 12 residues. This CDR3 reads CASSRQDYGYTF. The CDR3 coding sequence is TGTGCCAGCTCACGACAGGACTATGGCTACACCTTC.

This chain uses TRBV6-5 with TRBJ1-1, with a tentative D call TRBD1 (6 bases). The CDR3 runs to 13 residues. Germline values: CDR1 MNHEY, CDR2 SVGAGI. V was trimmed by 0 bases and J by 7 bases, leaving 9 bases between them. The chain's CDR3 is CASSYSGQFEAFF. Here the CDR3 DNA reads TGTGCCAGCAGTTACTCAGGACAGTTTGAAGCTTTCTTT.

V usage is TRBV23-1 and J usage is TRBJ1-4; a weak D match, TRBD1 (5 bases). TRBV23-1 is an ORF; its function is uncertain. Trimming shortened V by 3 bases and J by 3 bases, and 14 bases separated the two germline ends. This CDR3 spans 16 amino acids. The DNA of the CDR3 is TGCGCCAGCAGTCAGTGGGGACGGCCGTCTAATGAAAAACTGTTTTTT. Translated, it gives CASSQWGRPSNEKLFF.

The V gene is TRBV5-4, the J gene TRBJ2-3; 9 bases agree with TRBD2. After removal of 2 bases from V and 4 bases from J, the junction contained 5 bases not matched to a gene. This CDR3 spans 15 amino acids. Germline-derived CDR1 and CDR2 are SGHNT and YYREEE (reference sequence). CDR3 coding DNA: TGTGCCAGCAGCTTAAGCGGGGGGCCCTCAGATACGCAGTATTTT. Its translation is CASSLSGGPSDTQYF.

The genes are TRBV2 and TRBJ2-2, with 9 bases identical to TRBD1. Trimming cost V 7 bases and J 5 bases; bases outside gene matches: 8. CDR3 length: 15 residues. Germline V CDR1 and CDR2: SNHLY, FYNNEI. The CDR3 reads CASKLQGARTGELFF. CDR3 DNA sequence: TGTGCCAGCAAACTACAGGGGGCCCGGACCGGGGAGCTGTTTTTT.

The CDR3 sequence is CASSDGPPQHF. Here the CDR3 DNA reads TGTGCCAGCAGTGACGGCCCGCCCCAGCATTTT. The chain combines TRBV2 with TRBJ1-5; D not certain. Per germline, CDR1 SNHLY and CDR2 FYNNEI. The CDR3 has 11 amino acids. The V gene lost 3 bases and the J gene lost 9 bases, with 6 bases spanning the gap.

The chain joins TRBV7-9 to TRBJ1-1; D remains ambiguous. Per germline, CDR1 SEHNR and CDR2 FQNEAQ (reference sequence). The CDR3 length is 14 residues. Trimming left V 2 bases short and J 1 base short, with 8 bases between. CDR3 amino acids: CASSLLPGNTEAFF. In DNA form, the CDR3 reads TGTGCCAGCAGCTTACTGCCGGGGAACACTGAAGCTTTCTTT.

V is TRBV6-5 and J is TRBJ1-1; tentatively, D is TRBD1 (5 bases). The V end was cut by 6 bases, the J end by 9 bases, with 14 bases between. The CDR3 is 12 amino acids. CDR1 and CDR2 from the germline V gene are MNHEY and SVGAGI. The CDR3 coding sequence is TGTGCCAGCAGCGCGACGGGGGATCAAGCTTTCTTT. Residues: CASSATGDQAFF.

The chain joins TRBV5-5 to TRBJ2-7; the match to TRBD1 covers 7 bases. The CDR3 is 15 amino acids. Trimming cost V 0 bases and J 4 bases; bases outside gene matches: 7. Germline lookup yields CDR1 SGHKS and CDR2 YYEKEE (reference sequence). CDR3 sequence: CASSLAPGGEYEQYF. In DNA form, the CDR3 reads TGTGCCAGCAGCTTGGCTCCAGGGGGTGAGTACGAGCAGTACTTC. Full variable domain (rest looked up from reference TRBV5-5 and TRBJ2-7): DAGVTQSPTHLIKTRGQQVTLRCSPISGHKSVSWYQQVLGQGPQFIFQYYEKEERGRGNFPDRFSARQFPNYSSELNVNALLLGDSALYLCASSLAPGGEYEQYFGPGTRLTVT.

The chain joins TRBV5-1 to TRBJ1-1, with D uncertain. The CDR3 runs to 12 residues. Germline CDR1 and CDR2: SGHRS and YFSETQ. The germline V and J ends were trimmed by 6 bases and 3 bases, with 9 bases remaining between them. The CDR3: CASKYGDTEAFF. The CDR3 nucleotides are TGCGCCAGCAAATACGGGGACACTGAAGCTTTCTTT.

The chain combines TRBV7-9 with TRBJ2-1, with D unresolved. Germline CDR1 reads SEHNR; CDR2 reads FQNEAQ (reference sequence). The V gene lost 1 base and the J gene lost 8 bases, with 9 bases spanning the gap. CDR3 length: 13 amino acids. The CDR3 region is CASSLVLVDEQFF. DNA of the CDR3: TGTGCCAGCAGCTTAGTGTTGGTCGATGAGCAGTTCTTC.

The rearrangement joins TRBV5-6 to TRBJ2-7; D perhaps matches TRBD1 (6 bases). Germline CDR1 SGHDT, CDR2 YYEEEE. The CDR3 is 16 residues long. Trimming removed 0 bases from V and 1 base from J, with 14 bases in between. CDR3 nucleotide sequence: TGTGCCAGCAGCTTGGGGGGTGGGACATCTTCCTACGAGCAGTACTTC. Translating gives CASSLGGGTSSYEQYF. Complete variable domain (other parts from reference TRBV5-6 and TRBJ2-7): DAGVTQSPTHLIKTRGQQVTLRCSPKSGHDTVSWYQQALGQGPQFIFQYYEEEERQRGNFPDRFSGHQFPNYSSELNVNALLLGDSALYLCASSLGGGTSSYEQYFGPGTRLTVT.

The V and J genes are TRBV28 and TRBJ1-1; unclear D gene. From germline, CDR1 is MDHEN and CDR2 SYDVKM. This CDR3 spans 13 amino acids. V was trimmed by 6 bases and J by 4 bases, leaving 12 bases between them. CDR3 sequence: CASRGGGGTEAFF. The CDR3, as DNA: TGTGCCAGCAGGGGAGGTGGAGGCACTGAAGCTTTCTTT.

The chain employs TRBV5-1 and TRBJ2-3, with D perhaps given as TRBD1 or TRBD2 (6 bases each). The CDR3 is 15 amino acids. Germline V CDR1 and CDR2: SGHRS, YFSETQ. Trimming stripped 0 bases from V and 0 bases from J, with 8 bases between. CDR3 in amino acids: CASSLAGGSTDTQYF. Written as DNA, the CDR3 is TGCGCCAGCAGCTTGGCCGGGGGCAGCACAGATACGCAGTATTTT.

In this sample, this clone turned up once. The genes are TRBV19 and TRBJ1-2; TRBD1 agrees at 8 bases. The V gene end was trimmed by 6 bases and the J gene end by 8 bases; junction bases not matched to a gene: 8. The CDR3 contains 13 residues. The germline V gene encodes CDR1 LNHDA and CDR2 SQIVND (reference sequence). DNA of the CDR3: TGTGCCAGTAGACCCAGGGGGCCGGGAGGCTACACCTTC. Its translation: CASRPRGPGGYTF.

The CDR3 DNA follows: TGTGCCAGCAGTTACCGGATCGGCGAACGTCCGGAGACCCAGTACTTC. It specifies CASSYRIGERPETQYF. The V and J genes are TRBV6-5 and TRBJ2-5; no firm D call. The CDR3 consists of 16 residues. CDR1 and CDR2 (germline): MNHEY, SVGAGI. V lost 2 bases and J lost 5, with 18 bases in between.

The rearrangement links TRBV10-3 to TRBJ2-1, with TRBD1 as a possible D gene (6 bases). Trimming took 3 bases from V and 9 from J, leaving 18 bases between them. The CDR3 consists of 15 residues. Germline V gene sequence: CDR1 ENHRY, CDR2 SYGVKD. The CDR3 loop reads CAISDPDSAPAEQFF. The CDR3 DNA is TGTGCCATCAGTGACCCGGACAGTGCCCCAGCTGAGCAGTTCTTC.

This clone was found once. The chain recombines TRBV7-9 with TRBJ2-7; 7 nucleotides agree with TRBD1. Trimming removed 5 bases from V and 6 bases from J; junction bases left unmatched: 7. Germline loops: CDR1 SEHNR, CDR2 FQNEAQ (reference sequence). The CDR3 consists of 13 residues. The chain's CDR3 is CASSPTGVGEQYF. The CDR3 nucleotides read TGTGCCAGCAGCCCCACAGGGGTCGGCGAGCAGTACTTC.

This clone was seen once. This chain uses TRBV6-6 with TRBJ2-5; maybe TRBD1 (11 bases). Germline assignment: CDR1 MNHNY and CDR2 SVGAGI (reference sequence). The CDR3 totals 16 residues. V shed 6 bases and J shed 8 bases, with 25 bases lying between them. For the CDR3, the DNA is TGTGCCAGCAGCACCCAACTAGCGGGACAGGGGGGAACCCAGTACTTC. Amino acid sequence: CASSTQLAGQGGTQYF.

The chain couples TRBV5-5 to TRBJ1-4; D not certain. Trimming stripped 0 bases from V and 4 bases from J, with 19 bases between. The germline CDR1 and CDR2 sequences are SGHKS and YYEKEE (reference sequence). This CDR3 spans 18 amino acids. The CDR3 DNA reads as TGTGCCAGCAGCTTGGAGGAGATCGCCCGAGGGCTTAATGAAAAACTGTTTTTT. Its protein is CASSLEEIARGLNEKLFF.

This chain joins TRBV7-9 and TRBJ2-2, with 10 bases identical to TRBD2. This CDR3 is 16 amino acids long. Per germline, CDR1 SEHNR and CDR2 FQNEAQ (reference sequence). The V and J ends lost 3 bases and 2 bases, in that order; junction bases with no gene match: 3. CDR3 nucleotide sequence: TGTGCCAGCAGCTTCCGGACTAGCGGAAACACCGGGGAGCTGTTTTTT. The encoded protein is CASSFRTSGNTGELFF.

A few counts support this clone. The J gene is TRBJ1-1, the V gene TRBV19; 7 bases match TRBD1. CDR3 size: 15 residues. After removal of 1 base from V and 4 bases from J, the junction contained 6 bases not matched to a gene. The germline CDR1 and CDR2 sequences are LNHDA and SQIVND (reference sequence). CDR3 coding DNA: TGTGCCAGTAGTATAGCGGTGACAGGGACCACTGAAGCTTTCTTT. The encoded protein is CASSIAVTGTTEAFF.

The V call is TRBV13, the J call TRBJ2-1; 11 bases agree with TRBD2. CDR1 and CDR2 (germline): PRHDT, FYEKMQ (reference sequence). CDR3 length: 16 residues. V lost 4 bases to trimming and J lost 7 bases; unmatched junction nucleotides: 9. The CDR3 nucleotides read TGTGCCAGCAGCTCCTTAGCGGGGGGGCAGGAGAATGAGCAGTTCTTC. This codes for CASSSLAGGQENEQFF.